Below, 20 T cell receptor beta chains from the same sample are listed, as sequenced in a study of CD8 T cells in ankylosing spondylitis. TCRdb reprocessed the 5' RACE reads via MiXCR and lists one record per CDR3 protein. This sample has 150,000 or so distinct CDR3 sequences, with roughly a third found just once. The specimen was synovial fluid, either unsorted or a sorted T cell fraction (not recorded which). Receptors were obtained from a male donor with ankylosing spondylitis.

The chain uses TRBV11-2 and TRBJ2-1; D might be TRBD2 (6 bases). Germline values: CDR1 SGHAT, CDR2 FQNNGV. The length of the CDR3 is 12 residues. Trimming took 3 bases from V and 9 from J, leaving 9 bases between them. CDR3 in DNA: TGTGCCAGCAGCTTCTTAGCGGCTGAGCAGTTCTTC. As protein: CASSFLAAEQFF.

The V gene is TRBV20-1, the J gene TRBJ1-1; TRBD1 might be the D (5 bases). CDR1 and CDR2 from the germline V gene are DFQATT and SNEGSKA (reference sequence). The CDR3 runs 16 residues. V lost 1 base to trimming and J lost 1 base, with 16 bases between them. Here the CDR3 DNA reads TGCAGTGCTAGAGCGGGCGCAGGGCGGGGGAACACTGAAGCTTTCTTT. It yields the protein CSARAGAGRGNTEAFF.

The rearrangement uses TRBV20-1 and TRBJ2-1, with 7 bases identical to TRBD2. Germline V lookup: CDR1 DFQATT, CDR2 SNEGSKA (reference sequence). This CDR3 is 14 amino acids long. With V trimmed by 5 bases and J by 4 bases, 8 bases remained unmatched. This chain's CDR3 is CSAWSGTGYNEQFF. CDR3 nucleotides: TGCAGTGCTTGGAGCGGGACGGGGTACAATGAGCAGTTCTTC.

A few counts support this clonotype. The chain is built from TRBV4-2 and TRBJ1-2, with 9 bases fitting TRBD1. Germline V lookup: CDR1 LGHNA, CDR2 YNFKEQ. The CDR3 covers 15 residues. V was clipped by 6 bases and J by 6 bases; unmatched bases: 11. The DNA of the CDR3 is TGTGCCAGCAGACCGGGACAGGGACGTTTTGATGGCTACACCTTC. It is translated as CASRPGQGRFDGYTF.

This clonotype was seen repeatedly, ten times or more. The chain recombines TRBV9 with TRBJ1-3, with 12 bases that match TRBD1. CDR3 size: 17 residues. J gave up 4 bases and V 0 bases, and 5 bases lay outside the gene matches. Germline V lookup: CDR1 SGDLS, CDR2 YYNGEE. CDR3 coding DNA: TGTGCCAGCAGCGTAGAAGGGACAGGGGGCTACGGAAACACCATATATTTT. Translating it yields CASSVEGTGGYGNTIYF. The variable domain in full, with the rest retrieved from reference TRBV9 and TRBJ1-3, is DSGVTQTPKHLITATGQRVTLRCSPRSGDLSVYWYQQSLDQGLQFLIQYYNGEERAKGNILERFSAQQFPDLHSELNLSSLELGDSALYFCASSVEGTGGYGNTIYFGEGSWLTVV.

This clonotype was detected ten times or more. The V and J genes are TRBV5-1 and TRBJ2-1, with TRBD1 identical over 8 bases. V shed 0 bases and J 0 bases; nucleotides not matched to a gene: 5. The CDR3 length is 17 residues. The V gene's germline CDR1 is SGHRS and CDR2 YFSETQ. The CDR3 here is CASSLGTGPSSYNEQFF. The CDR3 DNA reads as TGCGCCAGCAGCTTGGGGACAGGGCCCAGCTCCTACAATGAGCAGTTCTTC.

This clonotype was picked up one time. The rearrangement links TRBV27 to TRBJ2-4; D is undetermined. CDR1 is MNHEY, CDR2 SMNVEV, per germline (reference sequence). This CDR3 has 16 residues. Trimming shortened V by 3 bases and J by 0 bases, and 12 bases separated the two germline ends. The CDR3 loop is CASSLEQTKAKNIQYF. In nucleotides, the CDR3 is TGTGCCAGCAGTTTGGAGCAAACCAAAGCCAAAAACATTCAGTACTTC.

This rearrangement joins TRBV7-2 to TRBJ2-6, with D unclear. This CDR3 comprises 14 residues. Looked up from germline, CDR1 is SGHTA and CDR2 is FQGNSA. V was clipped by 4 bases and J by 0 bases, with 4 bases between them. As DNA, the CDR3 is TGTGCCAGCAGCTACAACTCTGGGGCCAACGTCCTGACTTTC. Its protein is CASSYNSGANVLTF.

J is TRBJ1-1 and V is TRBV5-1; 9 nucleotides agree with TRBD1. CDR1 and CDR2 (germline): SGHRS, YFSETQ. The CDR3 has 14 residues. V lost 4 bases, J lost 4 bases, and 5 bases stayed unmatched. CDR3 DNA sequence: TGCGCCAGCAGCAAACAGGGGGCCGGCACTGAAGCTTTCTTT. It translates to CASSKQGAGTEAFF.

In the case of this clonotype: The DNA is left out, because the CDR3 cannot be placed on it with certainty; the CDR3 is given as TCRdb lists it. The CDR3 here is CASSKVGGGTDTQYF. The gene calls are TRBV21-1 and TRBJ2-3; the table gives TRBD2 as D, unverified against the DNA. TRBV21-1 is annotated as a pseudogene. The CDR3 spans 15 amino acids, including both terminal residues.

V usage is TRBV20-1 and J usage is TRBJ2-1; a weak D match, TRBD2 (5 bases). Trimming took off 6 bases at V and 0 bases at J, with 12 bases between the two ends. This CDR3 is 14 amino acids long. The germline V gene has CDR1 DFQATT and CDR2 SNEGSKA (reference sequence). The CDR3 here is CSARTRSSYNEQFF. For the CDR3, the DNA is TGCAGTGCCAGGACTCGAAGCTCCTACAATGAGCAGTTCTTC.

This clonotype occurred a few times. CDR3 sequence reads: CASSSGRASTDTQYF. The CDR3 DNA reads as TGTGCCAGCAGTAGCGGGAGGGCCTCCACAGATACGCAGTATTTT. The chain links TRBV27 to TRBJ2-3, with 10 bases aligning to TRBD2. The J segment lost 2 bases and the V segment lost 5 bases, leaving 4 bases of the junction unmatched. CDR3 length: 15 amino acids. The germline V gene has CDR1 MNHEY and CDR2 SMNVEV (reference sequence).

Note on this clonotype: A much larger clone differs from this one at a single base, so this may be a read error. This chain connects TRBV28 to TRBJ2-7; D is unresolved. This CDR3 is 11 amino acids long. CDR1 is MDHEN and CDR2 is SYDVKM in the germline V gene. Trimming took off 5 bases at V and 2 bases at J, with 4 bases between the two ends. CDR3 sequence: CASSTPYEQYF. The CDR3, as DNA: TGTGCCAGCAGTACTCCCTACGAGCAGTACTTC.

This clonotype was counted a few times. J is TRBJ2-1 and V is TRBV29-1; TRBD2 matches 11 bases. Germline V lookup: CDR1 SQVTM, CDR2 ANQGSEA. The CDR3 runs 16 residues. J lost 0 bases, V lost 5 bases, and 6 bases had no gene match. CDR3 DNA sequence: TGCAGCGTTAGGACTAGCGGGTCCAGCTCCTACAATGAGCAGTTCTTC. Translated, it gives CSVRTSGSSSYNEQFF.

The chain combines TRBV7-2 with TRBJ1-6; a weak D match, TRBD1 (5 bases). Between the trimmed V and J ends, which lost 7 bases and 11 bases, there was a span of 21 bases. The germline gives CDR1 SGHTA, CDR2 FQGNSA. The CDR3 extends over 15 amino acids. The CDR3 nucleotides read TGTGCCAGCACCCAGGAGCGAGGGGCGAATACACCCCTCCACTTT. Translated: CASTQERGANTPLHF.

The rearrangement joins TRBV18 to TRBJ2-5; tentative D call: TRBD1 (7 bases). V was pared by 6 bases and J by 4 bases, with 15 bases between. Germline V gene sequence: CDR1 KGHSH, CDR2 LQKENI. The CDR3 contains 14 residues. CDR3 DNA sequence: TGTGCCAGCTCCCAGGGGGGCACGGCAGAGACCCAGTACTTC. This translates into CASSQGGTAETQYF.

The V call is TRBV19, the J call TRBJ2-1; D is perhaps TRBD2 (6 bases). CDR1 is LNHDA, CDR2 SQIVND, per germline (reference sequence). This CDR3 has 14 amino acids. V shed 6 bases and J shed 3 bases, with 12 bases lying between them. The CDR3 nucleotides are TGTGCCAGTAGACCCCAGGAGGGCTACAATGAGCAGTTCTTC. The encoded protein is CASRPQEGYNEQFF.

This clonotype was seen ten or more times. The chain carries TRBV11-2 and TRBJ2-3; TRBD2 matches at 10 bases. This CDR3 has 19 amino acids. Germline-derived CDR1 and CDR2 are SGHAT and FQNNGV. Germline trimming cut 3 bases from V and 4 bases from J; bases unmatched to any gene: 16. Here the CDR3 DNA reads TGTGCCAGCAGCTTGACCCTCGGGTCCCTAGCGGGGGATGCAGATACGCAGTATTTT. Residues: CASSLTLGSLAGDADTQYF. Full variable domain (missing parts from reference TRBV11-2 and TRBJ2-3): EAGVAQSPRYKIIEKRQSVAFWCNPISGHATLYWYQQILGQGPKLLIQFQNNGVVDDSQLPKDRFSAERLKGVDSTLKIQPAKLEDSAVYLCASSLTLGSLAGDADTQYFGPGTRLTVL.

This clonotype was observed a few times. The chain recombines TRBV3-1 with TRBJ2-5; D perhaps matches TRBD2 (5 bases). This CDR3 contains 11 residues. V lost 4 bases to trimming and J lost 5 bases, with 5 bases between them. Germline CDR1 reads LGHDT; CDR2 reads YNNKEL (reference sequence). CDR3 sequence reads: CASSRGETQYF. CDR3 bases: TGTGCCAGCAGCCGCGGGGAGACCCAGTACTTC.

Only one count was recorded for this clonotype. The chain has TRBV28 and TRBJ2-3; 11 bases line up with TRBD2. The CDR3 loop spans 15 amino acids. The trim removed 5 bases at V and 3 bases at J, leaving 4 bases unmatched. CDR1 and CDR2 (germline): MDHEN, SYDVKM. In DNA form, the CDR3 reads TGTGCCAGCAGTGAACGACTAGCGGGAACAGATACGCAGTATTTT. It yields the protein CASSERLAGTDTQYF.